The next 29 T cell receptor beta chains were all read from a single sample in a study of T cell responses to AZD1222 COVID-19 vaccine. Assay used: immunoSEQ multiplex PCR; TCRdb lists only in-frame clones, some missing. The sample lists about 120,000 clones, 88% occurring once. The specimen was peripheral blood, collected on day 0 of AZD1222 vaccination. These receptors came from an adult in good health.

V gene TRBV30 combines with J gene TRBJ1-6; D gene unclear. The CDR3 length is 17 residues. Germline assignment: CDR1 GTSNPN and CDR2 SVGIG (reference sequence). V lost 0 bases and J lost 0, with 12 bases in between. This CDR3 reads CAWSVPIATSYNSPLHF. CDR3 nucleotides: TGTGCCTGGAGTGTACCAATCGCTACCTCCTATAATTCACCCCTCCACTTT. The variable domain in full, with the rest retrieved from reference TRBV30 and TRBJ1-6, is SQTIHQWPATLVQPVGSPLSLECTVEGTSNPNLYWYRQAAGRGLQLLFYSVGIGQISSEVPQNLSASRPQDRQFILSSKKLLLSDSGFYLCAWSVPIATSYNSPLHFGNGTRLTVT.

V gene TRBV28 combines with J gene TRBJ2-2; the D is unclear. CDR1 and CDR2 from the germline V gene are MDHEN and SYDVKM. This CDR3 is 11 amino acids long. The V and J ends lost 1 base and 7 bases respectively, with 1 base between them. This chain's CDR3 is CASSLYGELFF. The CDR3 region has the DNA TGTGCCAGCAGTTTATACGGGGAGCTGTTTTTT.

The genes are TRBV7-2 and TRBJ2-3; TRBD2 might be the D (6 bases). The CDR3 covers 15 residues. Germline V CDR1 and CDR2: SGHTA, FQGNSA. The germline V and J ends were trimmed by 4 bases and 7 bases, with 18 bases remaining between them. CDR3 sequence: CASSSSATRRYTQYF. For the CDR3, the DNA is TGTGCCAGCAGCTCTAGTGCGACTAGACGTTATACGCAGTATTTT.

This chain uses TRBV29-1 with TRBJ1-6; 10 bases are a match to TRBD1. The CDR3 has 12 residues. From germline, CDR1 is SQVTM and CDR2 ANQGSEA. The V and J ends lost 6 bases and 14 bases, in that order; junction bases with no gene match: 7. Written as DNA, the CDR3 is TGCAGCGTCGGACAGGGGGAAGGATCCCTCCACTTT. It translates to CSVGQGEGSLHF. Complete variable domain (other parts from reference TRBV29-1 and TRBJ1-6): SAVISQKPSRDICQRGTSLTIQCQVDSQVTMMFWYRQQPGQSLTLIATANQGSEATYESGFVIDKFPISRPNLTFSTLTVSNMSPEDSSIYLCSVGQGEGSLHFGNGTRLTVT.

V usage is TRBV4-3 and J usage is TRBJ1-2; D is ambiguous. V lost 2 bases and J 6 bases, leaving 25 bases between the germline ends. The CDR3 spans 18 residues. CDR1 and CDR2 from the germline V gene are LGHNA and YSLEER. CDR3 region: CASSQTQGPWGSPNGYTF. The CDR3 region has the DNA TGCGCCAGCAGCCAAACTCAAGGACCATGGGGAAGCCCTAATGGCTACACCTTC.

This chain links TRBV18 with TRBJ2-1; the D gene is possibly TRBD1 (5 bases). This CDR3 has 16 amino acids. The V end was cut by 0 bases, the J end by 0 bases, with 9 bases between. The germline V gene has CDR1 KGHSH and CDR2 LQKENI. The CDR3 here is CASSPPRGSSYNEQFF. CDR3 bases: TGTGCCAGCTCACCACCAAGGGGTAGCTCCTACAATGAGCAGTTCTTC. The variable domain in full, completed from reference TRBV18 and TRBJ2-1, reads NAGVMQNPRHLVRRRGQEARLRCSPMKGHSHVYWYRQLPEEGLKFMVYLQKENIIDESGMPKERFSAEFPKEGPSILRIQQVVRGDSAAYFCASSPPRGSSYNEQFFGPGTRLTVL.

As DNA, the CDR3 is TGTGCCAGCAGCAAAAATCTGGCTTATACGCAGTATTTT. This codes for CASSKNLAYTQYF. The chain recombines TRBV7-3 with TRBJ2-3; D unclear. Germline loops: CDR1 SGHTA, CDR2 FQGTGA. There are 13 residues in the CDR3. V shed 5 bases and J shed 7 bases, with 13 bases lying between them.

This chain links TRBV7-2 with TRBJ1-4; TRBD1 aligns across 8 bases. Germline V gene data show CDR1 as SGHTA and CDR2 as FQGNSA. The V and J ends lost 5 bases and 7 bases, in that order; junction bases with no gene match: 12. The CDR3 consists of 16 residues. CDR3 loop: CASSIEGQVAGEKLFF. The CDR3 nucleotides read TGTGCCAGCAGCATTGAGGGACAGGTGGCGGGTGAAAAACTGTTTTTT.

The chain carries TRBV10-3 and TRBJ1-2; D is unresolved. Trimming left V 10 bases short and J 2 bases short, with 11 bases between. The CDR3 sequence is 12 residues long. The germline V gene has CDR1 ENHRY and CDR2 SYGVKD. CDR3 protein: CATRLQNYGYTF. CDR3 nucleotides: TGTGCCACTCGTCTTCAGAACTATGGCTACACCTTC.

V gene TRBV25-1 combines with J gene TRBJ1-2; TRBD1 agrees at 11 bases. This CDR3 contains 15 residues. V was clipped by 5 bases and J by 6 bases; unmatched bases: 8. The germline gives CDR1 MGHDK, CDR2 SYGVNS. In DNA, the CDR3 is TGTGCCAGCAGTTCATCGGACAGGGGGCGTGATGGCTACACCTTC. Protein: CASSSSDRGRDGYTF.

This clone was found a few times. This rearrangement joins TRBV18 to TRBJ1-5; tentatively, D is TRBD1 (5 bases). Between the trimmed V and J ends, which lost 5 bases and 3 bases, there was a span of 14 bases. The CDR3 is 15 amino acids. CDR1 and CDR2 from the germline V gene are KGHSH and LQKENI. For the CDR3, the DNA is TGTGCCAGCTCAGCAAAAAGGGGCAACAATCAGCCCCAGCATTTT. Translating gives CASSAKRGNNQPQHF. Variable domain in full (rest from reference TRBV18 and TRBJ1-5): NAGVMQNPRHLVRRRGQEARLRCSPMKGHSHVYWYRQLPEEGLKFMVYLQKENIIDESGMPKERFSAEFPKEGPSILRIQQVVRGDSAAYFCASSAKRGNNQPQHFGDGTRLSIL.

As DNA, the CDR3 is TGTGCCAGTAGTATTCGGGTCGGAAACTACGAGCAGTACTTC. It is translated as CASSIRVGNYEQYF. The chain employs TRBV19 and TRBJ2-7; D call uncertain. The CDR3 spans 14 residues. Trimming removed 3 bases from V and 3 bases from J, with 12 bases in between. CDR1 is LNHDA, CDR2 SQIVND, per germline (reference sequence).

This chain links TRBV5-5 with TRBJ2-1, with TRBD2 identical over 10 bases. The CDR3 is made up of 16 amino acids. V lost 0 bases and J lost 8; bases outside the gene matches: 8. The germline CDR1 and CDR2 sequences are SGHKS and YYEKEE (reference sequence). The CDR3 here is CASSLADLAGEDEQFF. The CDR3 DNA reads TGTGCCAGCAGCTTGGCCGATCTAGCGGGAGAAGATGAGCAGTTCTTC.

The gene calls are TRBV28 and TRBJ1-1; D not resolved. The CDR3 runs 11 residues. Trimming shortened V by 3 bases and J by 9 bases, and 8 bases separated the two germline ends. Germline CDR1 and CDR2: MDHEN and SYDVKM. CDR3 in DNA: TGTGCCAGCAGTTTTGCCAGACAAGCTTTCTTT. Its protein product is CASSFARQAFF.

As DNA, the CDR3 is TGTGCCAGCAGCTTGGCTACAGGGAACTCCTACGAGCAGTACTTC. Translating gives CASSLATGNSYEQYF. The chain employs TRBV7-2 and TRBJ2-7; D is possibly TRBD1 (6 bases). Trimming left V 3 bases short and J 0 bases short, with 12 bases between. This CDR3 is built from 15 residues. Germline assignment: CDR1 SGHTA and CDR2 FQGNSA. Using reference TRBV7-2 and TRBJ2-7 for the parts outside the CDR3, the full variable domain is GAGVSQSPSNKVTEKGKDVELRCDPISGHTALYWYRQSLGQGLEFLIYFQGNSAPDKSGLPSDRFSAERTGGSVSTLTIQRTQQEDSAVYLCASSLATGNSYEQYFGPGTRLTVT.

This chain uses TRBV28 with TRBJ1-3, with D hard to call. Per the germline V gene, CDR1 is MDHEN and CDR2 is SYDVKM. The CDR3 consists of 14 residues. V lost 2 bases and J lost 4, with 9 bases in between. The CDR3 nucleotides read TGTGCCAGCAGTTTAGGGATAACAGGAAACACCATATATTTT. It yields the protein CASSLGITGNTIYF.

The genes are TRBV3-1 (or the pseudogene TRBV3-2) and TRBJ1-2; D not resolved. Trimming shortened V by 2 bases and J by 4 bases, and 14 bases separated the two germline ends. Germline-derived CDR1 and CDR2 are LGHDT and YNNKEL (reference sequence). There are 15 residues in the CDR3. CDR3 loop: CASSQYGGLSYGYTF. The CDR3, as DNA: TGTGCCAGCAGCCAATACGGAGGGCTTAGCTATGGCTACACCTTC.

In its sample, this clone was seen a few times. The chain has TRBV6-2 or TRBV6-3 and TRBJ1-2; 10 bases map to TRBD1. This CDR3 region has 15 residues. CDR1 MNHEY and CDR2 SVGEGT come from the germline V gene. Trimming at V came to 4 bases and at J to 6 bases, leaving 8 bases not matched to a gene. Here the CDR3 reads CASSSPGQGTNGYTF. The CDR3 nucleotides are TGTGCCAGCAGTTCCCCGGGACAGGGGACGAATGGCTACACCTTC.

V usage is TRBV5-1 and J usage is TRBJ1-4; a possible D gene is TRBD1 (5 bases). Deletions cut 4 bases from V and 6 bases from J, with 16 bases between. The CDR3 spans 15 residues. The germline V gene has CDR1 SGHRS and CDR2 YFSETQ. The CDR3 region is CASSGEGFSDEKLFF. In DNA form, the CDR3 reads TGCGCCAGCAGCGGAGAGGGGTTTTCAGATGAAAAACTGTTTTTT. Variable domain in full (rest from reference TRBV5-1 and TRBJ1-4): KAGVTQTPRYLIKTRGQQVTLSCSPISGHRSVSWYQQTPGQGLQFLFEYFSETQRNKGNFPGRFSGRQFSNSRSEMNVSTLELGDSALYLCASSGEGFSDEKLFFGSGTQLSVL.

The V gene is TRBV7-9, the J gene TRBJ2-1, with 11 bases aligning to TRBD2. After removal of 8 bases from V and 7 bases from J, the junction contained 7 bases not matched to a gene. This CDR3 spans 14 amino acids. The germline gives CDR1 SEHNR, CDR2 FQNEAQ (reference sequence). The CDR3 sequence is CASRERLAGNEQFF. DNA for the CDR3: TGTGCCAGCCGGGAAAGACTAGCGGGGAATGAGCAGTTCTTC.

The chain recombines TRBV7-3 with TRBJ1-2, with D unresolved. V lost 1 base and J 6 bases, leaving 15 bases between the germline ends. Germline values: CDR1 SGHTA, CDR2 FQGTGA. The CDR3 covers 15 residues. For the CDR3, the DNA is TGTGCCAGCAGCTTAAGGACTGGGGAGACGGATGGCTACACCTTC. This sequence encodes CASSLRTGETDGYTF.

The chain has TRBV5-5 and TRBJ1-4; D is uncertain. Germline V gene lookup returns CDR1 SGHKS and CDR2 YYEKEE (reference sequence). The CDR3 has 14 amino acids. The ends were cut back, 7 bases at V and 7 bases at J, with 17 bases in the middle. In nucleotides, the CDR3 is TGTGCCAGCGGACGGGGTCTAGTGAGTGAAAAACTGTTTTTT. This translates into CASGRGLVSEKLFF.

CDR3 in amino acids: CASSFTDNSYEQYF. CDR3 bases: TGTGCCAGCAGCTTCACGGACAACTCCTACGAGCAGTACTTC. The V call is TRBV5-6, the J call TRBJ2-7, with a tentative D call TRBD1 (5 bases). CDR1 SGHDT and CDR2 YYEEEE come from the germline V gene. Between the trimmed V and J ends, which lost 2 bases and 0 bases, there was a span of 9 bases. The CDR3 runs to 14 residues.

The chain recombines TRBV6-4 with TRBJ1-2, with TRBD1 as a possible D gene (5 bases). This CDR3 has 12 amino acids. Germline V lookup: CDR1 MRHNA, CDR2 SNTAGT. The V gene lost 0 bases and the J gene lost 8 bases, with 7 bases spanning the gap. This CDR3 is CASSDSGVGYTF. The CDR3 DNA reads TGTGCCAGCAGTGACTCGGGGGTGGGCTACACCTTC.

The DNA for the CDR3 is TGTGCCAGCAGTAGAGGGGGGCTCCGGGACCCCGGCGGACAGCAGTACTTC. Its translation is CASSRGGLRDPGGQQYF. The chain joins TRBV2 to TRBJ2-7, with D perhaps matching TRBD1 or TRBD2 (6 bases each). The germline gives CDR1 SNHLY, CDR2 FYNNEI. The V end lost 5 bases, the J end lost 8 bases, and 28 bases lay between the germline ends. The CDR3 runs 17 residues.

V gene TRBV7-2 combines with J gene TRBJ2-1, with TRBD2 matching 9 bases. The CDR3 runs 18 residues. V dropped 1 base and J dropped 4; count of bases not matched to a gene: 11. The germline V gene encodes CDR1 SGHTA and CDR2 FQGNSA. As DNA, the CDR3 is TGTGCCAGCAGCTTAGTTCGGGCTAGCGGGGACCAATACAATGAGCAGTTCTTC. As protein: CASSLVRASGDQYNEQFF. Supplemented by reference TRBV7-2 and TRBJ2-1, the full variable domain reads GAGVSQSPSNKVTEKGKDVELRCDPISGHTALYWYRQSLGQGLEFLIYFQGNSAPDKSGLPSDRFSAERTGGSVSTLTIQRTQQEDSAVYLCASSLVRASGDQYNEQFFGPGTRLTVL.

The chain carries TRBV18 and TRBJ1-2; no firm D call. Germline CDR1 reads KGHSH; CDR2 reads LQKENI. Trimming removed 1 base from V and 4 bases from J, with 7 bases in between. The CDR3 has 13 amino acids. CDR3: CASSPQGGYGYTF. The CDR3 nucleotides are TGTGCCAGCTCACCACAGGGCGGCTATGGCTACACCTTC.

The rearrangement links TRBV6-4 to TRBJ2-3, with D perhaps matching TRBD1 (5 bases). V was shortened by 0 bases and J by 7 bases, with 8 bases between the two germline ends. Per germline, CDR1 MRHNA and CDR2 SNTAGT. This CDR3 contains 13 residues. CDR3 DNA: TGTGCCAGCAGTGACTCAGGGGCAAATACGCAGTATTTT. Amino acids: CASSDSGANTQYF.

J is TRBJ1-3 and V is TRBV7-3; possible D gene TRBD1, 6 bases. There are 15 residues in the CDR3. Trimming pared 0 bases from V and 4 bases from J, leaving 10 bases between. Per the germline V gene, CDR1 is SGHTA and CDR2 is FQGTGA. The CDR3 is CASSLTAGQGNTIYF. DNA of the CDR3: TGTGCCAGCAGCTTAACAGCGGGACAAGGAAACACCATATATTTT.